The 22 T cell receptor beta chains reported below all come from one sample, sequenced in a study of T cells in Graves' hyperthyroidism and ophthalmopathy. It was RNA transcripts that yielded the amplified TCR beta CDR3 regions. In the first-round RT-PCR of the TCR CDR3, the HTBI primer set was used. MiXCR was run by TCRdb on the multiplex PCR reads, yielding one entry per CDR3 protein. The table has about 570,000 distinct CDR3 sequences, 46% seen once. Input material: peripheral blood or thyroid tissue (not recorded which). The receptor source for this set is an adult woman with Graves' disease, either hyperthyroidism or ophthalmopathy (not recorded which).

The rearrangement joins TRBV11-2 to TRBJ2-7; 10 bases are shared with TRBD1. The V segment lost 5 bases and the J segment 0 bases; nucleotides outside the gene matches: 10. CDR1 SGHAT and CDR2 FQNNGV come from the germline V gene. The CDR3 totals 17 residues. The CDR3 coding sequence is TGTGCCAGCAGCCCACAAACGGGACAGGGGTTCTCCTACGAGCAGTACTTC. As protein: CASSPQTGQGFSYEQYF.

The chain joins TRBV7-3 to TRBJ2-3, with D unclear. V gave up 1 base and J gave up 6 bases, with 8 bases separating them. This CDR3 region has 13 residues. The germline CDR1 and CDR2 sequences are SGHTA and FQGTGA. The chain's CDR3 is CASSLSPMDTQYF. The CDR3 bases are TGTGCCAGCAGCTTAAGCCCCATGGATACGCAGTATTTT.

This clonotype was recorded a few times. A junction end diverges from the germline sequence, so it may reflect a read error. This chain connects TRBV19 to TRBJ2-6; D could derive from TRBD1 or TRBD2 (5 bases each). The CDR3 covers 13 residues. The germline V gene encodes CDR1 LNHDA and CDR2 SQIVND (reference sequence). CDR3 sequence: CASSIGPGSTEAF. The CDR3 nucleotides read TGTGCCAGTAGTATCGGTCCAGGGAGCACTGAAGCTTTC.

On this clonotype itself: The conserved phenylalanine or tryptophan is not found at the CDR3 terminus, so this likely reflects a read error. Because the CDR3's place on the DNA is in doubt, the DNA is left out and the CDR3 is given as listed by TCRdb. J is TRBJ2-6 and V is TRBV11-3; whether TRBD2, the table's D call, matches the DNA was not checked. Counting both end residues, the CDR3 totals 8 amino acids. Germline CDR1 and CDR2: SGHNT and YENEEA. CDR3 in amino acids: CASSSSGI.

The rearrangement joins TRBV7-1 to TRBJ1-2; 7 nucleotides align to TRBD1. TRBV7-1 is known as an ORF, though its function is uncertain. CDR3 length: 13 residues. V shed 5 bases, J shed 5 bases, and the junction held 5 bases outside the gene matches. The CDR3 is CASSHTGVYGYTF. The CDR3 coding sequence is TGTGCCAGCAGCCACACAGGGGTTTATGGCTACACCTTC.

This clonotype was found many times. The V gene is TRBV29-1, the J gene TRBJ2-7, with D tentatively TRBD2 (6 bases). The length of the CDR3 is 14 residues. Trimming took 1 base from V and 3 from J, leaving 13 bases between them. Germline-derived CDR1 and CDR2 are SQVTM and ANQGSEA. This CDR3 is CSVEVRGSIYEQYF. The DNA for the CDR3 is TGCAGCGTTGAAGTGCGGGGCAGTATCTACGAGCAGTACTTC.

This clonotype was seen many times. DNA of the CDR3: TGTGCCAGCAGTCCAGAACAGGGGTCTGGGGCCAACGTCCTGACTTTC. It is translated as CASSPEQGSGANVLTF. The chain couples TRBV12-3 or TRBV12-4 to TRBJ2-6; 7 bases agree with TRBD1. Germline trimming cut 5 bases from V and 1 base from J; bases unmatched to any gene: 5. The CDR3 runs 16 residues.

As concerns this clonotype: A single base separates this from a much larger clone, so it may be a read error. The chain uses TRBV9 and TRBJ2-7, with 7 bases fitting TRBD1. Germline values: CDR1 SGDLS, CDR2 YYNGEE. This CDR3 is built from 15 residues. Trimming cost V 3 bases and J 2 bases; bases outside gene matches: 8. CDR3 DNA sequence: TGTGCCAGCAGCGGATCCCGGGACAGAGCCTACGAGCAGTACTTC. This sequence encodes CASSGSRDRAYEQYF.

This clonotype came up a few times. The chain carries TRBV10-3 and TRBJ1-3; 10 bases agree with TRBD1. With V trimmed by 7 bases and J by 4 bases, 4 bases remained unmatched. CDR3 length: 14 amino acids. Germline lookup yields CDR1 ENHRY and CDR2 SYGVKD. The CDR3 DNA reads TGTGCCATCACCCCGGGACAGGGGGGAAACACCATATATTTT. It translates to CAITPGQGGNTIYF.

The rearrangement links TRBV10-2 to TRBJ1-2; D gene ambiguous. V shed 3 bases and J shed 8 bases, with 13 bases lying between them. This CDR3 is 13 amino acids long. Looked up from germline, CDR1 is WSHSY and CDR2 is SAAADI. In nucleotides, the CDR3 is TGCGCCAGCAGTGATGTCCCTGCAGGAGGCTACACCTTC. Its translation is CASSDVPAGGYTF.

The chain is built from TRBV10-3 and TRBJ1-6, with a weak D call TRBD1 (5 bases). V was shortened by 6 bases and J by 3 bases, with 12 bases between the two germline ends. CDR1 is ENHRY, CDR2 SYGVKD, per germline. The CDR3 loop spans 15 amino acids. In DNA, the CDR3 is TGTGCCATCAGAGGACAAGTAAACTATAATTCACCCCTCCACTTT. As protein: CAIRGQVNYNSPLHF.

The V and J genes are TRBV2 and TRBJ1-4; D is undetermined. Germline loops: CDR1 SNHLY, CDR2 FYNNEI. V was trimmed by 4 bases and J by 3 bases, leaving 15 bases between them. CDR3 length: 16 residues. The CDR3 reads CASSGRVGAANEKLFF. CDR3 DNA: TGTGCCAGCAGTGGTAGGGTAGGCGCAGCTAATGAAAAACTGTTTTTT.

The sample holds many counts of this clonotype. The J gene is TRBJ2-5, the V gene TRBV9; 7 bases are shared with TRBD1. This CDR3 has 15 amino acids. The trim removed 0 bases at V and 3 bases at J, leaving 5 bases unmatched. Germline CDR1 is SGDLS and CDR2 is YYNGEE. This CDR3 is CASSVGDQGEETQYF. DNA of the CDR3: TGTGCCAGCAGCGTAGGGGACCAGGGGGAAGAGACCCAGTACTTC.

This clonotype has ten or more counts. V and J are TRBV6-5 and TRBJ2-5; perhaps TRBD1 as D (6 bases). The V gene's germline CDR1 is MNHEY and CDR2 SVGAGI. The V gene lost 2 bases and the J gene lost 5 bases, with 9 bases spanning the gap. The CDR3 has 13 residues. The CDR3 loop is CASSYGGWETQYF. The DNA for the CDR3 is TGTGCCAGCAGTTACGGGGGCTGGGAGACCCAGTACTTC.

This clonotype appeared many times. The chain joins TRBV2 to TRBJ2-7; D ambiguous. The CDR3 covers 11 residues. Trimming pared 6 bases from V and 5 bases from J, leaving 8 bases between. The germline V gene encodes CDR1 SNHLY and CDR2 FYNNEI. The DNA for the CDR3 is TGTGCCAGCAGGAGTCGTGACGAGCAGTACTTC. As protein: CASRSRDEQYF.

This clonotype was seen only a few times. The V gene is TRBV4-2, the J gene TRBJ2-3; 10 bases are shared with TRBD2. This CDR3 comprises 17 residues. V was pared by 1 base and J by 1 base, with 5 bases of the junction left unmatched. Germline V gives CDR1 LGHNA, CDR2 YNFKEQ. The CDR3 nucleotides are TGTGCCAGCAGCCAAGTCCCTAGCGGGAGCGGCACAGATACGCAGTATTTT. Protein sequence: CASSQVPSGSGTDTQYF.

V gene TRBV27 combines with J gene TRBJ2-7; perhaps D is TRBD1 or TRBD2 (7 bases each). The CDR3 loop spans 14 amino acids. Trimming removed 5 bases from V and 6 bases from J, with 17 bases in between. CDR1 and CDR2 (germline): MNHEY, SMNVEV (reference sequence). The CDR3 DNA sequence: TGTGCCAGCAGTCTCTACAGGGGAGGGAGCGAGCAGTACTTC. Translating gives CASSLYRGGSEQYF.

The chain is built from TRBV20-1 and TRBJ1-2, with a weak D call TRBD1 (6 bases). The CDR3 spans 13 residues. Between the trimmed V and J ends, which lost 0 bases and 5 bases, there was a span of 10 bases. In germline, CDR1 is DFQATT, CDR2 SNEGSKA (reference sequence). The CDR3 here is CSARDGQGYGYTF. CDR3 DNA sequence: TGCAGTGCTAGAGATGGGCAGGGGTATGGCTACACCTTC.

This clonotype has ten or more counts. The chain uses TRBV12-3 or TRBV12-4 and TRBJ1-5; D is ambiguous. CDR3 size: 12 residues. With 5 bases removed from V and 6 bases from J, the gap between germline ends came to 8 bases. The DNA for the CDR3 is TGTGCCAGCAGTGCCACTGGTCAGCCCCAGCATTTT. This sequence encodes CASSATGQPQHF.

Concerning this clonotype itself: The germline gene is not matched at one end of the junction; a read error may be the cause. The chain links TRBV2 to TRBJ2-7; 9 bases align to TRBD2. CDR3 length: 13 residues. Germline values: CDR1 SNHLY, CDR2 FYNNEI. The CDR3 loop reads CASREAGGYEQYF. The CDR3 nucleotides read TGTGCCAGCAGAGAAGCGGGAGGCTACGAGCAGTACTTC.

This clonotype appeared many times. The chain is built from TRBV19 and TRBJ2-5, with D perhaps matching TRBD2 (5 bases). V gave up 3 bases and J gave up 1 base, with 6 bases separating them. The CDR3 runs 13 residues. Looked up from germline, CDR1 is LNHDA and CDR2 is SQIVND (reference sequence). The CDR3 nucleotides read TGTGCCAGTAGTATGAGGGCCCAAGAGACCCAGTACTTC. It encodes CASSMRAQETQYF.

This clonotype was recorded many times. The chain joins TRBV6-1 to TRBJ1-1, with 7 bases matching TRBD1. Per germline, CDR1 MNHNS and CDR2 SASEGT. The CDR3 is made up of 13 amino acids. V was pared by 1 base and J by 8 bases, with 4 bases of the junction left unmatched. The chain's CDR3 is CASSEETGLEAFF. The DNA of the CDR3 is TGTGCCAGCAGTGAAGAGACAGGGCTCGAAGCTTTCTTT.